The clone carrying this T cell receptor (beta chain) was seen ten or more times. TCRdb analysed the 5' RACE reads with MiXCR anew, one entry per CDR3 protein. The profile shows 46,000 or so distinct CDR3 sequences, over 5.5% of them singletons. This entry is derived from a study of T cells after yellow fever vaccination. Whole-study findings and limits: Reappearance after the booster was seen for most primary-vaccination clones, at 95% to 96% CD4 and 70% to 90% CD8. Researchers report a weaker secondary response that nonetheless peaked faster, day 5 versus 15.

The sequenced sample was PBMCs, either bulk or a sorted T-cell subset (CD4+, CD8+, memory, or dextramer-sorted; not recorded which), obtained 45 days after the yellow fever booster vaccination. The clonotype comes from a man aged 25-45 years who received the YFV17D yellow fever vaccine.

The CDR3 loop is CATSDPGLVSGELFF. The DNA for the CDR3 is TGTGCCACCAGTGATCCGGGACTAGTATCCGGGGAGCTGTTTTTT. The chain couples TRBV24-1 to TRBJ2-2, with 8 bases matching TRBD2. The CDR3 is made up of 15 amino acids. CDR1 and CDR2 from the germline V gene are KGHDR and SFDVKD. Unmatched junction bases numbered 5, after V lost 3 bases and J lost 6 bases.